These T cell receptor beta chains were read from a single sample in a study of CD8 T cells in Susac syndrome. Each CDR3 protein is one row after TCRdb ran MiXCR on the immunoSEQ multiplex PCR reads. The sample holds roughly 330,000 distinct CDR3 sequences, about 90% seen once. The specimen was CD4+ T cells from PBMCs. The receptors stem from a human donor with multiple sclerosis. CDR3s include the opening cysteine and the closing phenylalanine or tryptophan. A D gene is named only where the DNA matches it firmly. Rows give clone size only sometimes, using once, few, many, or a class for an expanded clone.

NA TRBJ2-5 NA TRBV6-2/TRBV6-3 TGTGCCAGCAGTTACCTCCAAGAGACCCAGTACTTC CASSYLQETQYF
NA TRBJ2-2 NA TRBV29-1 TGCAGCGCCGCGCCCCCGAGTAACACCGGGGAGCTGTTTTTT CSAAPPSNTGELFF
NA TRBJ1-5 NA TRBV4-1 TGCGCCAGCAGCCAACCGACCCAGGGGCGCAATCAGCCCCAGCATTTT CASSQPTQGRNQPQHF
NA TRBJ2-3 TRBD1 TRBV29-1 TGCAGCGTTGAAGGGCAGGGGGCAGGGGATACGCAGTATTTT CSVEGQGAGDTQYF
NA TRBJ2-3 NA TRBV25-1 TGTGCCAGCAGTGAATATATAAGCACTAGCACAGATACGCAGTATTTT CASSEYISTSTDTQYF
NA TRBJ2-5 NA TRBV4-2 TGTGCCAGCAGCCAAGATCTCGGCAGAAACCAAGAGACCCAGTACTTC CASSQDLGRNQETQYF
NA TRBJ2-1 TRBD2 TRBV4-2 TGTGCCAGCAGCCAAGAGAGTAGCGGGGGGGCAGGGTCGCAGTTCTTC CASSQESSGGAGSQFF
NA TRBJ1-5 NA TRBV10-3 TGTGCCATCAGTGAGTCCCATCAGCCCCAGCATTTT CAISESHQPQHF
few TRBJ2-1 TRBD2 TRBV25-1 TGTGCCAGCCGCGCGGGGGGATCCTACAATGAGCAGTTCTTC CASRAGGSYNEQFF
NA TRBJ1-3 NA TRBV20-1 TGCAGTGCTAGGACCTCTGGAAACACCATATATTTT CSARTSGNTIYF
NA TRBJ2-5 NA TRBV6-5 TGTGCCAGCAGTCGTGACAGGCGAGAGACCCAGTACTTC CASSRDRRETQYF
NA TRBJ2-1 TRBD1 TRBV18 TGTGCCAGCTCCGGACAGGGGGCATACAATGAGCAGTTCTTC CASSGQGAYNEQFF
once TRBJ1-5 NA TRBV20-1 TGCAGTGCTACGGACCTTGGGCGGACTAATCAGCCCCAGCATTTT CSATDLGRTNQPQHF
NA TRBJ2-1 TRBD2 TRBV12-3/TRBV12-4 TGTGCCAGCAGTTTAGTAGGAAAACTAGCGGGAGCATCCTACAATGAGCAGTTCTTC CASSLVGKLAGASYNEQFF
NA TRBJ2-5 TRBD1 TRBV5-1 TGCGCCAGCACCTTACAGGGGGCTCTGGAGACCCAGTACTTC CASTLQGALETQYF
NA TRBJ2-3 NA TRBV20-1 TGCAGTGCCTACGGGGGTAGCACAGATACGCAGTATTTT CSAYGGSTDTQYF
NA TRBJ2-3 NA TRBV3-1 TGTGCCAGCAGCCAACCGGGGTTAGTAGATACGCAGTATTTT CASSQPGLVDTQYF
NA TRBJ1-1 NA TRBV15 TGTGCCACCAGCAGAGGGTTGCGTAAGGGGACTGAAGCTTTCTTT CATSRGLRKGTEAFF
NA TRBJ1-1 TRBD1 TRBV19 TGTGCCAGTAGTCCTACGGGACAGGGTGAAGTTGAAGCTTTCTTT CASSPTGQGEVEAFF
NA TRBJ2-2 NA TRBV18 TGTGCCAGCTCACGGCGGCAGGGGCCCGGGGAGCTGTTTTTT CASSRRQGPGELFF
NA TRBJ2-7 NA TRBV10-3 TGTGCCATCAAAGGGGCCGTGGGTGAAGGGGACTACGAGCAGTACTTC CAIKGAVGEGDYEQYF
few TRBJ2-5 NA TRBV20-1 TGCAGTGCCCTGGACATGGTTGAGACCCAGTACTTC CSALDMVETQYF
NA TRBJ2-4 TRBD2 TRBV5-1 TGCGCCAGCAGCTTCGGGGGGGGATCGGACATTCAGTACTTC CASSFGGGSDIQYF
NA TRBJ1-6 NA TRBV11-3 TGTGCCAGCAGCTTAACGGCAAATTCACCCCTCCACTTT CASSLTANSPLHF
NA TRBJ1-5 NA TRBV6-1 TGTGCCAGCGCAGTACGGGGAAGGTATAGCAATCAGCCCCAGCATTTT CASAVRGRYSNQPQHF
NA TRBJ2-3 TRBD2 TRBV5-1 TGCGCCAGCAGCTCAGAAGCGGGGCTGAGCACAGATACGCAGTATTTT CASSSEAGLSTDTQYF
NA TRBJ1-1 NA TRBV10-2 TGCGCCAGCAGTGAGTTAACAGTTCGAAAGCGAGGAGCTGAAGCTTTCTTT CASSELTVRKRGAEAFF
NA TRBJ2-1 TRBD1 TRBV5-8 TGTGCCAGCAGTCGGTACAGGGGATCTGACAACAATGAGCAGTTCTTC CASSRYRGSDNNEQFF
NA TRBJ2-7 TRBD2 TRBV6-5 TGTGCCAGCAGTTATGGTGGGACGGGAGGAAACGAGCAGTACTTC CASSYGGTGGNEQYF
NA TRBJ1-1 NA TRBV6-5 TGTGCCAGCGGGAGGGACTCTAACACTGAAGCTTTCTTT CASGRDSNTEAFF
NA TRBJ1-1 NA TRBV29-1 TGCAGCGGTACCCCCATGAAGACAGCGAACACTGAAGCTTTCTTT CSGTPMKTANTEAFF
NA TRBJ2-7 TRBD2 TRBV28 TGTGCCAGCATTAGAGGTGGCGGGGGGGCGGGCGAGCAGTACTTC CASIRGGGGAGEQYF
NA TRBJ2-2 TRBD2 TRBV5-6 TGTGCCAGCAGCGTTAGCGGGGGGGCGAACACCGGGGAGCTGTTTTTT CASSVSGGANTGELFF
once TRBJ1-1 NA TRBV18 TGTGCCAGCTCACGCACGGGATATTCGAACACTGAAGCTTTCTTT CASSRTGYSNTEAFF
NA TRBJ1-5 NA TRBV6-2/TRBV6-3 TGTGCCAGCCACCGGGGCGGAAATAGCAATCAGCCCCAGCATTTT CASHRGGNSNQPQHF
NA TRBJ2-1 TRBD2 TRBV7-8 TGTGCCAGCAGCTTATTCCCAAGCGGGGCCCTCTCCTACAATGAGCAGTTCTTC CASSLFPSGALSYNEQFF
few TRBJ2-7 NA TRBV4-1 TGCGCCAGCAGCCAAGATAGGAGGGGAGACGAGCAGTACTTC CASSQDRRGDEQYF
NA TRBJ2-2 NA TRBV6-2/TRBV6-3 TGTGCCAGCAGCCCAAGTAGCGCTTACACCGGGGAGCTGTTTTTT CASSPSSAYTGELFF
NA TRBJ1-6 NA TRBV5-1 TGCGCCAGCAGCTTAGGACGGATGAATAATTCACCCCTCCACTTT CASSLGRMNNSPLHF
NA TRBJ1-1 NA TRBV6-5 TGTGCCAGCAGTTACTCCCCTAGGGAGGGCGGCACTGAAGCTTTCTTT CASSYSPREGGTEAFF
NA TRBJ2-7 NA TRBV19 TGTGCCAGTAGCGGCCCCTCTGAGGGGGGCTACGAACAGTACTTC CASSGPSEGGYEQYF
NA TRBJ1-5 NA TRBV2 TGTGCCAGCAGTGCCGGGCAGGGACGGAGCAATCAGCCCCAGCATTTT CASSAGQGRSNQPQHF
NA TRBJ2-1 NA TRBV7-3 TGTGCCAGCAGCTTATACGGGGGACATATCGCGGAGCAGTTCTTC CASSLYGGHIAEQFF
NA TRBJ1-1 NA TRBV10-3 TGTGCCATCAGTCGACAGCCTAGCAACACTGAAGCTTTCTTT CAISRQPSNTEAFF
NA TRBJ2-2 NA TRBV5-1 TGCGCCAGCAGCTTGGTTGGGACACCTCCCGGGGAGCTGTTTTTT CASSLVGTPPGELFF
NA TRBJ2-7 NA TRBV6-2/TRBV6-3 TGTGCCAGCAGTTCCCGCCCTGGCGAGCAGTACTTC CASSSRPGEQYF
NA TRBJ1-6 NA TRBV6-5 TGTGCCAGCAGTTACTCGTTGACGGCCACGAGTAATTCACCCCTCCACTTT CASSYSLTATSNSPLHF
NA TRBJ1-1 TRBD1 TRBV6-1 TGTGCCAGCACCGTTGGTCGGGACAGGGTAGTAGCTTTCTTT CASTVGRDRVVAFF
NA TRBJ2-7 NA TRBV6-2/TRBV6-3 TGTGCCAGCAGTCTAGACAGCTACTACGAGCAGTACTTC CASSLDSYYEQYF
once TRBJ2-1 NA TRBV7-2 TGTGCCAGCAGCTTAATGGGCCCATACGGGCAGTTCTTC CASSLMGPYGQFF
NA TRBJ2-1 NA TRBV20-1 TGCAGTGCTAATAGGGCCTATGGCGGCTCCTACAATGAGCAGTTCTTC CSANRAYGGSYNEQFF
NA TRBJ2-5 TRBD2 TRBV7-9 TGTGCCAGCAGCTTAGCGACTAGCGGGAGAGACTTC CASSLATSGRDF
NA TRBJ1-5 NA TRBV5-6 TGTGCCAGCAGCTTGTCGGCGGTGGGATTTATGCCCCAGCATTTT CASSLSAVGFMPQHF
NA TRBJ2-1 TRBD2 TRBV5-4 TGTGCCAGCAGCTCTCGGGGGGTAGCGGCCTACAATGAGCAGTTCTTC CASSSRGVAAYNEQFF
NA TRBJ2-7 NA TRBV5-1 TGCGCCAGCGGGGGGACAGTCGGCTACGAGCAGTACTTC CASGGTVGYEQYF
NA TRBJ2-5 NA TRBV7-9 TGTGCCAGCGCCCGGGACCTGGGGGAGACCCAGTACTTC CASARDLGETQYF
NA TRBJ2-7 TRBD1 TRBV5-1 TGCGCCAGCAGCTTGACAACAGGGGTCGCCTACGAGCAGTACTTC CASSLTTGVAYEQYF
NA TRBJ1-3 NA TRBV2 TGTGCCAGCGACCAGCGGGTAGGGTCTGGAAACACCATATATTTT CASDQRVGSGNTIYF
NA TRBJ2-7 NA TRBV5-1 TGCGCCAGCAGCTTGGTCGCAGACCCTCCCTCCTACGAGCAGTACTTC CASSLVADPPSYEQYF
NA TRBJ2-3 TRBD2 TRBV7-2 TGTGCCAGCAGCGCCCCCAGCGGGAGGACCACAGATACGCAGTATTTT CASSAPSGRTTDTQYF